Here is one T cell receptor beta chain with its context. Its antigen is as yet unknown. The data belong to a study of blood T cells in healthy people across ages. Study results and limitations: Naive CD4+ cells and diversity were both higher in long-lived donors than in aged donors. Investigators treated diversity estimates from one million T cells as underestimates.

Through a sample-barcoded 5' primer and a J-beta primer mix, a second PCR was run for roughly 7 to 11 cycles. Each of the samples gave a minimum of 2.5 million paired-end reads that contained CDR3. TCRdb processed the 5' RACE reads anew with MiXCR; each CDR3 protein has one entry. In the table there are approximately 800,000 distinct CDR3 sequences, 55% to 70% of which are singletons. This clonotype was sampled from a man aged 25-45 years in good health. The specimen sequenced was blood.

In DNA, the CDR3 is TGTGCCAGCTCACGTCTTTACGAGCGGTCGTACGAGCAGTACTTC. Translated, it gives CASSRLYERSYEQYF. This chain joins TRBV18 and TRBJ2-7; D perhaps matches TRBD2 (5 bases). This CDR3 region has 15 residues. V lost 4 bases to trimming and J lost 4 bases, with 17 bases between them. The germline V gene encodes CDR1 KGHSH and CDR2 LQKENI. The entire variable domain, with the rest obtained from reference TRBV18 and TRBJ2-7, is as follows: NAGVMQNPRHLVRRRGQEARLRCSPMKGHSHVYWYRQLPEEGLKFMVYLQKENIIDESGMPKERFSAEFPKEGPSILRIQQVVRGDSAAYFCASSRLYERSYEQYFGPGTRLTVT.